These 21 T cell receptor beta chains were sequenced from one sample in a study of post-analysis software for immune sequencing data. The study's findings and limits: TRBV5-6, TRBV5-1 and TRBV20-1 belonged to a set of about five TRBV segments that were more frequent in patients than controls.

The TCR beta cDNA libraries carried unique molecular identifiers. TCRdb passed the PCR reads through MiXCR, listing each CDR3 protein once. The repertoire holds about 770,000 distinct CDR3 sequences, with just over 45% as singletons. The antigens these receptors bind are not known. Sequencing was done on a sample of blood. All receptors come from a girl aged 10 to 17 with multiple sclerosis.

V is TRBV20-1 and J is TRBJ2-1; 9 bases fit TRBD2. With 3 bases clipped from V and 9 bases from J, the junction kept 6 bases outside the gene matches. This CDR3 is built from 13 residues. Germline CDR1 and CDR2: DFQATT and SNEGSKA (reference sequence). This CDR3 reads CSASSGRSGEQFF. CDR3 DNA sequence: TGCAGTGCTAGCAGCGGGAGGTCCGGTGAGCAGTTCTTC.

This clonotype was seen only a few times. The gene calls are TRBV7-2 and TRBJ2-7; no firm D call. The CDR3 consists of 12 residues. Between the trimmed V and J ends, which lost 6 bases and 1 base, there was a span of 7 bases. Germline V lookup: CDR1 SGHTA, CDR2 FQGNSA. The CDR3 DNA reads TGTGCCAGCAGGCGCGAATCCTACGAGCAGTACTTC. Its translation is CASRRESYEQYF.

With respect to this clonotype: At one end the junction does not follow the germline gene, possibly because of a read error. V usage is TRBV7-8 and J usage is TRBJ2-3; 13 nucleotides line up with TRBD2. The CDR3 covers 16 residues. Germline values: CDR1 SGHVS, CDR2 FQNEAQ. This CDR3 reads CASSLTGLAGTDTPYF. The CDR3 bases are TGTGCCAGCAGCTTAACGGGACTAGCGGGGACAGATACGCCGTATTTT.

In DNA, the CDR3 is TGTGCCAGCAGCCAACAGACTAGCGTGAGCCACGAGCAGTACTTC. Amino acids: CASSQQTSVSHEQYF. The chain links TRBV4-2 to TRBJ2-4; the match to TRBD2 covers 8 bases. The closer fit of TRBJ2-7 to the DNA end suggests the J call may be wrong. The CDR3 has 15 residues. Germline assignment: CDR1 LGHNA and CDR2 YNFKEQ.

The V call is TRBV24-1, the J call TRBJ2-4; tentatively, D is TRBD1 (5 bases). The ends were cut back, 5 bases at V and 5 bases at J, with 12 bases in the middle. Germline V lookup: CDR1 KGHDR, CDR2 SFDVKD. This CDR3 spans 14 amino acids. The CDR3 reads CATSAEGVENIQYF. DNA of the CDR3: TGTGCCACCAGTGCGGAAGGGGTGGAAAACATTCAGTACTTC.

This clonotype appeared a few times. The chain combines TRBV7-8 with TRBJ1-4; no firm D call. CDR1 is SGHVS, CDR2 FQNEAQ, per germline. With 5 bases removed from V and 3 bases from J, the gap between germline ends came to 16 bases. The CDR3 runs 16 residues. The CDR3 spells CASSPLGRGSNEKLFF. In nucleotides, the CDR3 is TGTGCCAGCAGCCCTCTAGGGCGGGGATCTAATGAAAAACTGTTTTTT.

The chain has TRBV18 and TRBJ1-2; D unresolved. V dropped 1 base and J dropped 8 bases, with 23 bases sitting between them. Germline V CDR1 and CDR2: KGHSH, LQKENI. This CDR3 region has 17 residues. The CDR3 reads CASSPRGIWVLTEGYTF. CDR3 in DNA: TGTGCCAGCTCACCACGAGGGATTTGGGTACTCACCGAAGGCTACACCTTC.

This clonotype was seen only a few times. V is TRBV6-5 and J is TRBJ2-7, with D possibly matching TRBD1 (5 bases). CDR3 length equals 14 residues. V was shortened by 5 bases and J by 0 bases, with 11 bases between the two germline ends. Germline V gene sequence: CDR1 MNHEY, CDR2 SVGAGI. CDR3 DNA sequence: TGTGCCAGCAGTGCCTGGGGCAGCTCCTACGAGCAGTACTTC. Its translation: CASSAWGSSYEQYF.

V and J are TRBV21-1 and TRBJ2-5; the table's D call TRBD2 went unverified against the DNA. TRBV21-1 is assigned pseudogene status. There are 16 residues in the CDR3. CDR3 region: CASSNWTSGTPGEQYF. The CDR3 DNA follows: TGTGCCAGCAGCAACTGGACTAGCGGGACCCCAGGGGAGCAGTACTTC.

This sequence joins TRBV5-1 and TRBJ1-1; a weak D match, TRBD1 (5 bases). Per the germline V gene, CDR1 is SGHRS and CDR2 is YFSETQ. V was pared by 2 bases and J by 1 base, with 12 bases between. This CDR3 has 15 amino acids. The CDR3 region is CASSLGVGENTEAFF. The CDR3 DNA reads as TGCGCCAGCAGCTTAGGGGTAGGGGAGAACACTGAAGCTTTCTTT.

This clonotype was counted between two and nine times. The chain recombines TRBV7-2 with TRBJ2-7; 7 nucleotides align to TRBD2. The germline V gene encodes CDR1 SGHTA and CDR2 FQGNSA. This CDR3 has 14 amino acids. Trimming cost V 6 bases and J 3 bases; bases outside gene matches: 8. The CDR3 DNA is TGTGCCAGCAGTGAATGGGGCGGGAGCTACGAGCAGTACTTC. It translates to CASSEWGGSYEQYF. The whole variable domain, filled in from reference TRBV7-2 and TRBJ2-7, reads GAGVSQSPSNKVTEKGKDVELRCDPISGHTALYWYRQSLGQGLEFLIYFQGNSAPDKSGLPSDRFSAERTGGSVSTLTIQRTQQEDSAVYLCASSEWGGSYEQYFGPGTRLTVT.

This chain connects TRBV7-2 to TRBJ2-7; D may match TRBD1 or TRBD2 (5 bases each). Trimming cost V 5 bases and J 2 bases, with 13 bases left between them. Germline V lookup: CDR1 SGHTA, CDR2 FQGNSA. CDR3 length: 14 amino acids. The CDR3 loop is CASSPPWDPYEQYF. Written as DNA, the CDR3 is TGTGCCAGCAGCCCCCCGTGGGACCCCTACGAGCAGTACTTC.

The chain combines TRBV2 with TRBJ2-3; D may be TRBD2 (7 bases). Trimming removed 8 bases from V and 0 bases from J, with 15 bases in between. CDR3 size: 15 residues. Germline loops: CDR1 SNHLY, CDR2 FYNNEI. The CDR3 protein is CASPLSGTSTDTQYF. DNA of the CDR3: TGTGCCAGCCCCTTAAGCGGGACAAGCACAGATACGCAGTATTTT.

This rearrangement joins TRBV6-6 to TRBJ2-5; D is possibly TRBD2 (6 bases). V was cut by 0 bases and J by 4 bases, with 12 bases left in between. This CDR3 comprises 15 residues. Germline-derived CDR1 and CDR2 are MNHNY and SVGAGI (reference sequence). Written as DNA, the CDR3 is TGTGCCAGCAGTTACTCGAGAGGGCGGGGAGAGACCCAGTACTTC. Protein sequence: CASSYSRGRGETQYF.

Turning to this clonotype: An end of the junction does not agree with germline; a read error may underlie this. CDR3 region: CAGSLGQGWNQPQHF. CDR3 DNA sequence: TGTGCCGGCAGTCTCGGACAGGGATGGAATCAGCCCCAGCATTTT. V usage is TRBV7-3 and J usage is TRBJ1-5, with 8 bases that match TRBD1. Germline V gene sequence: CDR1 SGHTA, CDR2 FQGTGA. The CDR3 consists of 15 residues.

The chain carries TRBV24-1 and TRBJ2-5, with 11 bases identical to TRBD1. Germline V lookup: CDR1 KGHDR, CDR2 SFDVKD. J gave up 3 bases and V 4 bases, and 18 bases lay outside the gene matches. The CDR3 has 20 amino acids. The CDR3 here is CATSDCSDRGRGWIEETQYF. The DNA for the CDR3 is TGTGCCACCAGTGACTGTTCGGACAGGGGGCGTGGGTGGATTGAAGAGACCCAGTACTTC.

Only a few counts were recorded for this clonotype. The DNA of the CDR3 is TGCGCCAGCAGCTTGGAATGGCAAGAGACCCAGTACTTC. It specifies CASSLEWQETQYF. The chain carries TRBV5-1 and TRBJ2-5; D is uncertain. The V and J ends lost 0 bases and 2 bases respectively, with 5 bases between them. Germline loops: CDR1 SGHRS, CDR2 YFSETQ. CDR3 length equals 13 residues.

The chain uses TRBV21-1 and TRBJ1-1. TRBV21-1 is reported as a pseudogene. The CDR3 is 15 amino acids. The CDR3, as DNA: TGTGCCAGCAGCGCTTTCCGGGACAGCGGTTATGAAGCTTTCTTT. It encodes CASSAFRDSGYEAFF.

The chain couples TRBV20-1 to TRBJ2-3, with 9 nucleotides matching TRBD2. The CDR3 is 15 residues long. Germline V gene data show CDR1 as DFQATT and CDR2 as SNEGSKA (reference sequence). J gave up 2 bases and V 2 bases, and 5 bases lay outside the gene matches. For the CDR3, the DNA is TGCAGTGCTAGATGGCTAGCGGGGATCACAGATACGCAGTATTTT. It specifies CSARWLAGITDTQYF.

The chain recombines TRBV19 with TRBJ2-3; unclear D gene. CDR3 size: 14 residues. Germline CDR1 reads LNHDA; CDR2 reads SQIVND (reference sequence). Trimming took off 3 bases at V and 8 bases at J, with 15 bases between the two ends. CDR3 in DNA: TGTGCCAGTAGTATTAAAACGGCGGACGGTACGCAGTATTTT. Its protein is CASSIKTADGTQYF.

CDR3 region: CASSDQGDEKLFF. DNA for the CDR3: TGTGCCAGCAGCGACCAGGGTGATGAAAAACTGTTTTTT. The rearrangement joins TRBV5-4 to TRBJ1-4, with D possibly being TRBD1 (5 bases). Trimming cost V 4 bases and J 6 bases, with 10 bases left between them. CDR3 length equals 13 residues. The germline CDR1 and CDR2 sequences are SGHNT and YYREEE (reference sequence).